The source of this T cell receptor beta chain is a study of regulatory T cells in long-lasting Graves disease. Noted time point: newly diagnosed GD, antithyroid drugs for less than 3 months. PBMC RNA was the source of the TCR library. HTBI primers from iRepertoire and Arm-PCR of CDR3 regions yielded the TCR beta libraries. TCRdb reanalysed the multiplex PCR reads using MiXCR and keeps one entry per CDR3 protein. The sample holds roughly 520,000 distinct CDR3 sequences, more than 10% seen once. CDR1 and CDR2 from the germline V gene are LGHNA and YNFKEQ. The CDR3 totals 14 residues. With regard to this clonotype: At one end the junction does not follow the germline gene, possibly because of a read error.

The same sample was also studied in work on T cells in Graves' hyperthyroidism and ophthalmopathy.

This TCR came from a woman aged 25 to 39 with Graves disease. The chain uses TRBV4-2 and TRBJ1-1; D unclear. The sample consisted of peripheral blood mononuclear cells (PBMCs), taken at new diagnosis, from a patient treated with antithyroid drugs. CDR3 sequence reads: CASGHLTENTEAFF. The CDR3 DNA reads TGTGCCAGCGGCCATCTCACGGAGAACACTGAAGCTTTCTTT.